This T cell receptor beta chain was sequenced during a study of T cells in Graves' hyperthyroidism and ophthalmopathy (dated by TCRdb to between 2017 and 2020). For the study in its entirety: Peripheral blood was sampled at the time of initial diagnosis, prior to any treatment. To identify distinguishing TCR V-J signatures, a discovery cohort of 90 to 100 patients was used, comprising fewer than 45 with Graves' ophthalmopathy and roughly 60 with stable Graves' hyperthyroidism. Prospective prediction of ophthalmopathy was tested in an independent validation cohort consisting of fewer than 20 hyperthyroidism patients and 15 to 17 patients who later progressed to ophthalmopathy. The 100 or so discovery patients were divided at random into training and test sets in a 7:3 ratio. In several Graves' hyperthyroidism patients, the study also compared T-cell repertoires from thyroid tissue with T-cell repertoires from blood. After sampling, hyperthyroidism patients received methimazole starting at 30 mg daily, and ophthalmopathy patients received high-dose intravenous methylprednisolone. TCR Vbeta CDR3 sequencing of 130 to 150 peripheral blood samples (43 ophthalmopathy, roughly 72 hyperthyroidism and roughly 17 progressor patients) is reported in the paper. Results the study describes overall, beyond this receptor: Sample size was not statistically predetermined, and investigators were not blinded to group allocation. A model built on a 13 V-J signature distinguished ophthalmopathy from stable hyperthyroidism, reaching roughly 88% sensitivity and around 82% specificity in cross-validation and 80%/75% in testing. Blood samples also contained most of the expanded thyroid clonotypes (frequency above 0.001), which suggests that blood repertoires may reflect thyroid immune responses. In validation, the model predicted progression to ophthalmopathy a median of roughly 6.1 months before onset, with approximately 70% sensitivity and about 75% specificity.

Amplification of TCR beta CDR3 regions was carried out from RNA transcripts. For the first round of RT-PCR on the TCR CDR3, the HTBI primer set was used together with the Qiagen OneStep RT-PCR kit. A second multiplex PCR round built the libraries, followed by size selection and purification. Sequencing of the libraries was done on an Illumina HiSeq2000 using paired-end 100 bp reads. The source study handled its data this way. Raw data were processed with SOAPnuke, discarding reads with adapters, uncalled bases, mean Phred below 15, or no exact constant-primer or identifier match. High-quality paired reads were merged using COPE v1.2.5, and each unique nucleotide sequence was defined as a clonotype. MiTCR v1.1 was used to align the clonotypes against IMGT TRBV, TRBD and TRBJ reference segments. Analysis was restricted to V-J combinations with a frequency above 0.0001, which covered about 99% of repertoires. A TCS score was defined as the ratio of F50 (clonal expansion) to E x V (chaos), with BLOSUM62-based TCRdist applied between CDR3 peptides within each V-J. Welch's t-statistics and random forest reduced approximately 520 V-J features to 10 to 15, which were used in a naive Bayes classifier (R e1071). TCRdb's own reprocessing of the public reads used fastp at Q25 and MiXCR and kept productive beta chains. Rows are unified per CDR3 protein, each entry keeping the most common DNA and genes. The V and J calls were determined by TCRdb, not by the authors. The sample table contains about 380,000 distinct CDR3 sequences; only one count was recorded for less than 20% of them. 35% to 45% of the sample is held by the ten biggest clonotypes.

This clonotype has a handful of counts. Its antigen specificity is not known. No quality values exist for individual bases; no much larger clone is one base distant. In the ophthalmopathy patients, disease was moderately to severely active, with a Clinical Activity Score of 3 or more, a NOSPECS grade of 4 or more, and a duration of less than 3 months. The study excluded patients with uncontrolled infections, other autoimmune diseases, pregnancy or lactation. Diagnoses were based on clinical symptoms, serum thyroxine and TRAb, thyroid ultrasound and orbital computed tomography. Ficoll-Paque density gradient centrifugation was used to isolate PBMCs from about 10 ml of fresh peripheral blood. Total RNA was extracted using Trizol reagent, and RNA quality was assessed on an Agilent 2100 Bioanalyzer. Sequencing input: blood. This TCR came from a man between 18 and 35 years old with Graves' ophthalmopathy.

CDR3 region: CASQPSGGAYNEQFF. Here is the DNA: TGCGCCAGTCAGCCTAGCGGGGGGGCTTACAATGAGCAGTTCTTC. The chain joins TRBV4-1 to TRBJ2-1, with 12 bases in between that match TRBD2. Relative to germline, V is missing 9 bases and J is missing 4 bases, with 7 bases of the junction outside any gene match. From the cysteine up to the phenylalanine, the CDR3 has a length of 15 residues. Only the CDR3 DNA stays, 45 bases, in frame from base 1. Via the germline V gene, CDR1 is MGHRA and CDR2 YSYEKL.